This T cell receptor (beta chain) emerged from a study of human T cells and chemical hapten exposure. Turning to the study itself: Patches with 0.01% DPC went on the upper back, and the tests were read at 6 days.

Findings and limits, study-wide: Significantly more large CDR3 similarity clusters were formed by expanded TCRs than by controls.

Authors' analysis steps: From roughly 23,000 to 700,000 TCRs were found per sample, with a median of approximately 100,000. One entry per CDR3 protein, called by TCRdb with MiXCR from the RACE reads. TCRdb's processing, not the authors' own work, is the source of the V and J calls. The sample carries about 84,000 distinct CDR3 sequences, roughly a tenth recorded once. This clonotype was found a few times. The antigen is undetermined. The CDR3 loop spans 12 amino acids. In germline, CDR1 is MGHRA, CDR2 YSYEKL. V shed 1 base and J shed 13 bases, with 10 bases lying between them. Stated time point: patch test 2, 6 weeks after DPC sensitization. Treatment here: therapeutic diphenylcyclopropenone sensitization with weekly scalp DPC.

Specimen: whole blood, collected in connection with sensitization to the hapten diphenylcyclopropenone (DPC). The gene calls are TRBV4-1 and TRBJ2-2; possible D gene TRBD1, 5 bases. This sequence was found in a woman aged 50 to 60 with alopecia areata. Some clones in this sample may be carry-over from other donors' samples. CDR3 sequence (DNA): TGCGCCAGCAGCCAAGTTCAGGGTTGGCTGTTTTTT. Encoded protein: CASSQVQGWLFF.